These T cell receptor beta chains were read from a single sample in a study of T-cell memory formation after mild COVID-19. TCRdb re-analysed the 5' RACE reads in MiXCR, keeping a single row per CDR3 protein. The sample includes around 370,000 distinct CDR3 sequences, 20% to 25% seen only once; the top ten take under 15%. Input material: PBMCs or a T cell subset sorted from them (not recorded which). All receptors come from an adult woman who had mild COVID-19 (a few samples of this study predate the infection). Cell type and time point are not known. The conserved cysteine and the conserved F or W are not part of the CDR3 here.

CDR3 | V
ASSDGLPVYEQF | TRBV7-8
SVEDLSNYNEQF | TRBV29-1
ASSVAINNEQF | TRBV9
ASSLGQGMVEQY | TRBV12-3/TRBV12-4
ATSEGLVRNTQY | TRBV24-1
ASSLVAGAYEQY | TRBV7-2
SMGPGLAAGDTQY | TRBV29-1
ASSLRLAALYEQY | TRBV5-6
ASSRTSGVYEQY | TRBV18
ASSLGSSGYVGYNEQF | TRBV7-9
ASSAPGTSSYNEQF | TRBV5-1
AWSLRGELRAIY | TRBV30
ASSLGPGALNQPQH | TRBV7-8
ASSTQVAVSYNEQF | TRBV7-2
ASTKSDRGYT | TRBV7-3
ASNPGASSGNTIY | TRBV6-2/TRBV6-3
ASSFSRGRAGELF | TRBV7-8
ASSQGGGGFDEQF | TRBV4-2
ASSFNRDNV | TRBV5-6
ASSSGTGPNSPLH | TRBV5-6
ASNVQGRNTEAF | TRBV6-5
ASSRGVAEPQETQY | TRBV7-2
ASSRTGTGNEKLF | TRBV2
ASSFGTASTDTQY | TRBV12-3/TRBV12-4
ASSWDRAYSNQPQH | TRBV12-3/TRBV12-4
ASSPGTSSGGAHEQF | TRBV5-1